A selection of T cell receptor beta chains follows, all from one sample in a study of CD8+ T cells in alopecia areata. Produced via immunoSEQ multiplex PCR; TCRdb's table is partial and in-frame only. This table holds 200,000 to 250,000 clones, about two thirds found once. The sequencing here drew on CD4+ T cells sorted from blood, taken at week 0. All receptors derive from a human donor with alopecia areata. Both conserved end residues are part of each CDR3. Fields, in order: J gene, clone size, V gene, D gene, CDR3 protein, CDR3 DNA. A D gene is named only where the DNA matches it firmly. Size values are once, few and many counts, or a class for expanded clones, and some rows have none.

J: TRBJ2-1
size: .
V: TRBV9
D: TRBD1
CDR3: CASSPRGQGVYNEQFF
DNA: TGTGCCAGCAGCCCGAGGGGACAGGGGGTCTACAATGAGCAGTTCTTC

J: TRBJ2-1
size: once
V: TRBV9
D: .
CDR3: CASSVAAGAYNEQFF
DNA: TGTGCCAGCAGCGTAGCGGCAGGAGCCTACAATGAGCAGTTCTTC

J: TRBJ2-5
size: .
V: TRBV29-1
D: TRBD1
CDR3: CSARPNHQGEETQYF
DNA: TGCAGCGCTAGGCCCAACCATCAGGGGGAAGAGACCCAGTACTTC

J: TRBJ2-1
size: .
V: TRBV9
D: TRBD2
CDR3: CASSEGLARNEQFF
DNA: TGTGCCAGCAGCGAGGGACTAGCACGGAATGAGCAGTTCTTC

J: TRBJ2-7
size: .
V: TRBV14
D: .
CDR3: CASSHDASYEQYF
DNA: TGTGCCAGCAGCCACGACGCCTCCTACGAGCAGTACTTC

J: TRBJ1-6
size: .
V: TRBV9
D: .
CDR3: CASSHLRENSPLHF
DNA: TGTGCCAGCAGCCACTTGAGGGAAAATTCACCCCTCCACTTT

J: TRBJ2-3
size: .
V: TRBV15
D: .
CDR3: CATSRDQGTQYF
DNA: TGTGCCACCAGCAGAGATCAGGGTACGCAGTATTTT

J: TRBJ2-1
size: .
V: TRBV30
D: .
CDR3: CAWSVFARNEQFF
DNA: TGTGCCTGGAGTGTTTTTGCCCGCAATGAGCAGTTCTTC

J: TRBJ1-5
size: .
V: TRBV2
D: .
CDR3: CASSPNWGGLQPQHF
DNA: TGTGCCAGCAGTCCAAATTGGGGGGGGCTTCAGCCCCAGCATTTT

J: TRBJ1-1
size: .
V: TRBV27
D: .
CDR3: CASSFQGLTEAFF
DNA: TGTGCCAGCAGTTTTCAGGGACTCACTGAAGCTTTCTTT

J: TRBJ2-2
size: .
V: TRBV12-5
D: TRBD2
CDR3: CASGPVTSGGRNTGELFF
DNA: TGTGCTAGTGGTCCCGTAACTAGCGGGGGACGGAACACCGGGGAGCTGTTTTTT

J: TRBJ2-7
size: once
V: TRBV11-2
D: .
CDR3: CASSLSGRVYAEQYF
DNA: TGTGCCAGCAGCCTTTCGGGTAGGGTATACGCCGAGCAGTACTTC

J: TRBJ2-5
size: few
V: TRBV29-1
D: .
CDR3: CSVEFLVGRTQYF
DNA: TGCAGCGTTGAATTTCTGGTGGGGCGGACCCAGTACTTC

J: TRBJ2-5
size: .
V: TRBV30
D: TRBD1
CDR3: CAWSPRTGPQETQYF
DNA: TGTGCCTGGAGTCCAAGGACAGGTCCTCAAGAGACCCAGTACTTC

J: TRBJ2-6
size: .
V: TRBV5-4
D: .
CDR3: CASSLEVSGANVLTF
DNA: TGTGCCAGCAGCTTGGAGGTCTCTGGGGCCAACGTCCTGACTTTC

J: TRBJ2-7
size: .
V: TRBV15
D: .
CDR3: CATSRSKGTYEQYF
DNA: TGTGCCACCAGCAGGTCAAAGGGGACCTACGAGCAGTACTTC

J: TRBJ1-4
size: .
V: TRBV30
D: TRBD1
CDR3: CAWTSTGGRANEKLFF
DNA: TGTGCCTGGACCTCAACAGGGGGTCGGGCTAATGAAAAACTGTTTTTT

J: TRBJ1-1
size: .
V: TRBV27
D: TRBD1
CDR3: CALTGPEAFF
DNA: TGTGCCCTGACAGGGCCTGAAGCTTTCTTT

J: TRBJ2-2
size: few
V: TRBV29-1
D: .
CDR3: CSVRNDGRTGELFF
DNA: TGCAGCGTCCGAAATGACGGGAGAACCGGGGAGCTGTTTTTT

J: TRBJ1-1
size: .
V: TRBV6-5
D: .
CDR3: CASSVPGRAEAFF
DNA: TGTGCCAGCAGTGTCCCTGGGAGGGCTGAAGCTTTCTTT

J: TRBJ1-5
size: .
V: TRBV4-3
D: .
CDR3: CASSQDRRVNQPQHF
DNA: TGCGCCAGCAGCCAAGATCGCAGGGTAAATCAGCCCCAGCATTTT

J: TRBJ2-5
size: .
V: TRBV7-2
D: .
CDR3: CASSRDGQETQYF
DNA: TGTGCCAGCAGCCGGGACGGCCAAGAGACCCAGTACTTC